This T cell receptor (beta chain) was sequenced during a study of cytomegalovirus exposure and HLA in healthy donors. The wider study: Of 350 to 400 genotyped donors, about 80% grouped in the Caucasian-associated ancestry cluster. Study-wide findings and caveats: Analyzed later, most CMV-associated TCR beta chains appeared HLA-restricted. V- and J-gene trimming of TCR beta was linked (in a later analysis) to a missense DCLRE1C variant. Accurate predictions that matched the HLA-A and HLA-B alleles of most subjects were reportedly made from TCR beta sequences.

With regard to this clone: The antigen remains unidentified.

Germline values: CDR1 MNHNS, CDR2 SASEGT. Losses at the gene ends were 8 bases for V and 6 bases for J; bases not matched to a gene: 9. The CDR3 has 13 amino acids. With 60 Vbeta and 13 Jbeta primers, the PCR was carried out. Sequencing was performed with immunoSEQ multiplex PCR; in TCRdb, only in-frame clones are kept and a portion is missing. The profile shows roughly 150,000 clones, around 73% of them singletons. The V call is TRBV6-1, the J call TRBJ1-2; 7 bases fit TRBD1. This TCR came from a male donor in good health and CMV-seronegative. Specimen: PBMCs. In DNA, the CDR3 is TGTGCCAGCGTAAAACAGGGGTCGGATGGCTACACCTTC. This encodes CASVKQGSDGYTF.